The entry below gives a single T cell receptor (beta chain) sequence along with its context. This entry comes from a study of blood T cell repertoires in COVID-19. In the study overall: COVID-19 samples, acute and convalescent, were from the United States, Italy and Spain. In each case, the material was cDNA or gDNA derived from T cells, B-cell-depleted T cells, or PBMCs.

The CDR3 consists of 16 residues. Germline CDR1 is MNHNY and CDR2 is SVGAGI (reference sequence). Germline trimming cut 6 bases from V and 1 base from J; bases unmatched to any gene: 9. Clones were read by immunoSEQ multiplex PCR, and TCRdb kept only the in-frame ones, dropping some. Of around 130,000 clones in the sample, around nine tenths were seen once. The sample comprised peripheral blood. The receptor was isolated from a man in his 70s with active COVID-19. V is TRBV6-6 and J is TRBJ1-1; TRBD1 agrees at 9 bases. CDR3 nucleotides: TGTGCCAGCAGCCCGGGACAGGGATGGGAGAACACTGAAGCTTTCTTT. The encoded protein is CASSPGQGWENTEAFF.